This entry describes one T cell receptor (beta chain). These data belong to a study of blood T cell repertoires in COVID-19. On the study more broadly: COVID-19 samples from acute and convalescent phases originated in the United States, Italy and Spain.

Assay: immunoSEQ multiplex PCR; the TCRdb copy retains only in-frame clones and omits some. The sample comprises 200,000 to 300,000 clones, 80% to 90% of which are singletons, and around 1.8% rests with the top ten. The V and J ends lost 4 bases and 4 bases, in that order; junction bases with no gene match: 10. Per the germline V gene, CDR1 is SGHTS and CDR2 is YDEGEE. CDR3 length: 16 residues. Individuals drawn from under 30 US areas were about 18 to 90 years old. Participants were placed into cohorts based on the clinical history they reported. The rearrangement uses TRBV5-8 and TRBJ2-3; the match to TRBD1 covers 9 bases. This clonotype was obtained from a man in his forties or fifties who had recovered from COVID-19. Sequenced sample: PBMCs or T cells enriched from blood (not recorded which). The CDR3 DNA follows: TGTGCCAGCAGCCCCGACAGGGGGGCTCTCGCAGATACGCAGTATTTT. This gives the protein CASSPDRGALADTQYF.